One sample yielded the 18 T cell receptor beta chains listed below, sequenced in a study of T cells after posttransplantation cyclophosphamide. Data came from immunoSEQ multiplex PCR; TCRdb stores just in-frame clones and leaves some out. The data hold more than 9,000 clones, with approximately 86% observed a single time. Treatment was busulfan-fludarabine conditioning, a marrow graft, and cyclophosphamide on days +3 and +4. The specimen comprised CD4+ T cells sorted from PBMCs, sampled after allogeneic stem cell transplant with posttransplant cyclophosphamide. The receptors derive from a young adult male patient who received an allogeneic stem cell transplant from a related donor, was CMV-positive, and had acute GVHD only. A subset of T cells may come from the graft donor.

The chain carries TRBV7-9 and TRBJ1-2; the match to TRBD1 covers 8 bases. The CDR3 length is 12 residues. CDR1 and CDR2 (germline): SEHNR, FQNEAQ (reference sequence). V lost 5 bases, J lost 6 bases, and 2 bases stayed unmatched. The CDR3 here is CASSLDRDGYTF. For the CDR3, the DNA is TGTGCCAGCAGCCTGGACAGGGATGGCTACACCTTC.

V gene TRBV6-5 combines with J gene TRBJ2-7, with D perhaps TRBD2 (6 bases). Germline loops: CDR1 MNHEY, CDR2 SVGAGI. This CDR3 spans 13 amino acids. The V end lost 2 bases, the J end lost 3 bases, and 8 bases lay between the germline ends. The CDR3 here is CASSYGRNYEQYF. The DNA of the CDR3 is TGTGCCAGCAGTTACGGGAGGAACTACGAGCAGTACTTC.

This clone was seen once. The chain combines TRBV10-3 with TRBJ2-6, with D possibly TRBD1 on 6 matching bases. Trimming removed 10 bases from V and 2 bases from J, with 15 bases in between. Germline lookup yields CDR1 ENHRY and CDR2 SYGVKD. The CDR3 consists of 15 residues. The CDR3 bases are TGTGCCACTGCCTCACAGGGAGCTGGGGCCAACGTCCTGACTTTC. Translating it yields CATASQGAGANVLTF.

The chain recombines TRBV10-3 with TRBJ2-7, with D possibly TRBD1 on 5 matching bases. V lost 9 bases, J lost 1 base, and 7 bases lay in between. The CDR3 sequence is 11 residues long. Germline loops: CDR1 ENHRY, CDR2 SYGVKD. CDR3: CAISGSYEQYF. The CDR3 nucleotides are TGTGCCATTTCAGGGTCCTACGAGCAGTACTTC.

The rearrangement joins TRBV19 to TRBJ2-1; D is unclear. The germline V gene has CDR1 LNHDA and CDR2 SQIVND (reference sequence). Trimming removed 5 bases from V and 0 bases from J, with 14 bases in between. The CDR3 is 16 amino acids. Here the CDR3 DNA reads TGTGCCAGTAGTCCCGATCGAGGAAGCTCCTACAATGAGCAGTTCTTC. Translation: CASSPDRGSSYNEQFF.

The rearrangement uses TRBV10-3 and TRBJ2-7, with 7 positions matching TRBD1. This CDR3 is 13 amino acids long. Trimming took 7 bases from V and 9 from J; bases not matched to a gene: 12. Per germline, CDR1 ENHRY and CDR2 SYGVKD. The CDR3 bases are TGTGCCATCATGGATGAGGGGGCTTTAGGGCAGTACTTC. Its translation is CAIMDEGALGQYF.

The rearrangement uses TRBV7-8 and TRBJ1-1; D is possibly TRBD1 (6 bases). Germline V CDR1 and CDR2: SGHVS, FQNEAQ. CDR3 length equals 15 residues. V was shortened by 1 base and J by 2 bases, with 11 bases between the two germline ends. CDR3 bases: TGTGCCAGCAGCTTAGGGGGGACACTAAACACTGAAGCTTTCTTT. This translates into CASSLGGTLNTEAFF.

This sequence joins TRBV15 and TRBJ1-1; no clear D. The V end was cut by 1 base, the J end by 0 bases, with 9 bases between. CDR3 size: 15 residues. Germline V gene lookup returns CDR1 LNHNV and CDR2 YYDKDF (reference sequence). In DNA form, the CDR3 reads TGTGCCACCAGCAGAGGGGGAGTTATGAACACTGAAGCTTTCTTT. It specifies CATSRGGVMNTEAFF.

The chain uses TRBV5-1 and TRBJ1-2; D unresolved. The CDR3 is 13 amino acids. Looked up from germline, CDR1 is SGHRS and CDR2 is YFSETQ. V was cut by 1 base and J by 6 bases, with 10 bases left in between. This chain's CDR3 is CASSLTGRDGYTF. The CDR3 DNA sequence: TGCGCCAGCAGCTTGACGGGGAGGGATGGCTACACCTTC.

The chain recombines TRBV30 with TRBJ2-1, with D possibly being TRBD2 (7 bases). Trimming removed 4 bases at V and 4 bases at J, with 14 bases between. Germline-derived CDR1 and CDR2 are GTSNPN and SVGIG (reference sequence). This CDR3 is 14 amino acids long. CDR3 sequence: CAWISGGFYNEQFF. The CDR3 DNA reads TGTGCCTGGATCTCGGGGGGCTTTTACAATGAGCAGTTCTTC.

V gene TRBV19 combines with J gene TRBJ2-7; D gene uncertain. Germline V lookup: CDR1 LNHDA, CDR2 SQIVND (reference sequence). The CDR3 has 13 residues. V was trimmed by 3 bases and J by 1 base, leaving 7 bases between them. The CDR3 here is CASSIGSSYEQYF. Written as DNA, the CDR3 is TGTGCCAGTAGTATTGGCAGTTCCTACGAGCAGTACTTC. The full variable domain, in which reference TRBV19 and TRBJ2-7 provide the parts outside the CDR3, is DGGITQSPKYLFRKEGQNVTLSCEQNLNHDAMYWYRQDPGQGLRLIYYSQIVNDFQKGDIAEGYSVSREKKESFPLTVTSAQKNPTAFYLCASSIGSSYEQYFGPGTRLTVT.

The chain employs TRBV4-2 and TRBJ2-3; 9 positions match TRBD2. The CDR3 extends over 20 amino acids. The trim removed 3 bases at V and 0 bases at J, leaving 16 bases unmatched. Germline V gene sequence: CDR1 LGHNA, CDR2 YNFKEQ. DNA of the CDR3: TGTGCCAGCAGCCATTTAGCGGCGGGGGGGCGTGTGAGTAGCACAGATACGCAGTATTTT. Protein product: CASSHLAAGGRVSSTDTQYF.

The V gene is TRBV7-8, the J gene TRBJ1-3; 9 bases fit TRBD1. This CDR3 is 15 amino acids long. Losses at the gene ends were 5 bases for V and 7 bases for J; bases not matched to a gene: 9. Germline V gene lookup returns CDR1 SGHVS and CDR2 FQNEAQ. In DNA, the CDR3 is TGTGCCAGCAGCCCGGGGACAGGGAGTTTTAACACCATATATTTT. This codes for CASSPGTGSFNTIYF.

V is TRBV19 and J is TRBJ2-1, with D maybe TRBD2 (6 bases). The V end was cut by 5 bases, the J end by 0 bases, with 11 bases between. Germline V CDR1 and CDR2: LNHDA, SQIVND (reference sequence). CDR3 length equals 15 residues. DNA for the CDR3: TGTGCCAGTAGTGGGACTCTGTACTCCTACAATGAGCAGTTCTTC. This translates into CASSGTLYSYNEQFF. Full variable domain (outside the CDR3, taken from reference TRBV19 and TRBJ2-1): DGGITQSPKYLFRKEGQNVTLSCEQNLNHDAMYWYRQDPGQGLRLIYYSQIVNDFQKGDIAEGYSVSREKKESFPLTVTSAQKNPTAFYLCASSGTLYSYNEQFFGPGTRLTVL.

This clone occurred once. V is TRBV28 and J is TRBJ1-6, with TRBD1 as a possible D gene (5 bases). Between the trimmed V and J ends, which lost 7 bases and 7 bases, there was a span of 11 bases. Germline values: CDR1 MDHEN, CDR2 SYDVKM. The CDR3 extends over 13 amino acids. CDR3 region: CASTLSGNSPLHF. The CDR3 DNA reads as TGTGCCAGCACACTCTCAGGGAATTCACCCCTCCACTTT.

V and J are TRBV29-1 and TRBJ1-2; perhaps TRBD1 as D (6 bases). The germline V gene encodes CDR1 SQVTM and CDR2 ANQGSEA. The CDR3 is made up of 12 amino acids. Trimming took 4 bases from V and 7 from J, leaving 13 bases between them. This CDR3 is CSVAAMGAGYTF. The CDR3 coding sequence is TGCAGCGTTGCGGCGATGGGGGCTGGCTACACCTTC.

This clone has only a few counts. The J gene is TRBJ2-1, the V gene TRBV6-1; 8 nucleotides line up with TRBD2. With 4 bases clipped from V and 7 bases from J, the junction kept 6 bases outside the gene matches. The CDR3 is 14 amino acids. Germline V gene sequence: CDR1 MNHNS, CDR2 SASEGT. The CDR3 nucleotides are TGTGCCAGCAGTGCGTCGGGGGGGCGGAATGAGCAGTTCTTC. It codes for CASSASGGRNEQFF.

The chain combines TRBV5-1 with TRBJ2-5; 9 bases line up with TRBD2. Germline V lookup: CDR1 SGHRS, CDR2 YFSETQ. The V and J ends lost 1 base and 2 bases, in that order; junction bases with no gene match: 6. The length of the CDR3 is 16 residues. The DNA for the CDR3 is TGCGCCAGCAGCTTGTTCGGCGGGGGGGTACAAGAGACCCAGTACTTC. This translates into CASSLFGGGVQETQYF.